Below, 25 T cell receptor beta chains from the same sample are listed, as sequenced in a study of CD8 T cells in Susac syndrome. Random hexamers were used to reverse transcribe 0.5 to 1 ug of RNA. TCRdb processed the immunoSEQ multiplex PCR reads anew with MiXCR; each CDR3 protein has one entry. The table has roughly 170,000 distinct CDR3 sequences, 93% seen once. The specimen sequenced was CD4+ T cells from PBMCs. The receptors shown here come from a human donor with multiple sclerosis.

This clonotype was found once. This chain joins TRBV5-4 and TRBJ2-7, with 7 bases aligning to TRBD1. Losses at the gene ends were 4 bases for V and 9 bases for J; bases not matched to a gene: 13. This CDR3 is built from 14 residues. Germline CDR1 is SGHNT and CDR2 is YYREEE (reference sequence). For the CDR3, the DNA is TGTGCCAGCAGCCAGACAGGGCCTACAAAGCGGCAGTACTTC. Amino acid sequence: CASSQTGPTKRQYF.

This clonotype has just one count. This chain connects TRBV2 to TRBJ1-5; D gene ambiguous. Germline values: CDR1 SNHLY, CDR2 FYNNEI. Trimming cost V 3 bases and J 5 bases, with 14 bases left between them. CDR3 length: 15 residues. The CDR3 DNA is TGTGCCAGCAGTGACGGTTCTGGGCGGGATCAGCCCCAGCATTTT. Amino acid sequence: CASSDGSGRDQPQHF.

The chain uses TRBV15 and TRBJ2-1; D tentatively fits TRBD1 or TRBD2 (5 bases each). The CDR3 extends over 16 amino acids. The V and J ends lost 1 base and 1 base respectively, with 11 bases between them. CDR1 LNHNV and CDR2 YYDKDF come from the germline V gene (reference sequence). CDR3 sequence: CATSRAGPTSYNEQFF. Here the CDR3 DNA reads TGTGCCACCAGCAGAGCGGGACCAACATCCTACAATGAGCAGTTCTTC.

As DNA, the CDR3 is TGTGCCAGCAGTTCCCAGGGTCAGCCCCAGCATTTT. It translates to CASSSQGQPQHF. The V gene is TRBV12-3 or TRBV12-4, the J gene TRBJ1-5, with D perhaps matching TRBD1 (5 bases). Trimming pared 4 bases from V and 6 bases from J, leaving 7 bases between. The CDR3 is 12 residues long.

In this sample, this clonotype turned up a few times. This chain joins TRBV5-4 and TRBJ2-1; 11 nucleotides match TRBD2. Germline-derived CDR1 and CDR2 are SGHNT and YYREEE (reference sequence). The CDR3 is 16 residues long. With 3 bases clipped from V and 7 bases from J, the junction kept 9 bases outside the gene matches. CDR3 amino acids: CASSYRLAGGMNEQFF. CDR3 sequence (DNA): TGTGCCAGCAGCTACCGATTAGCGGGGGGGATGAATGAGCAGTTCTTC.

The chain links TRBV6-6 to TRBJ2-7; weak D call: TRBD1 (5 bases). The CDR3 covers 12 residues. The V and J ends lost 6 bases and 7 bases respectively, with 13 bases between them. Looked up from germline, CDR1 is MNHNY and CDR2 is SVGAGI (reference sequence). In DNA, the CDR3 is TGTGCCAGCAGGTCTCAGGGTCGGGAGCAGTACTTC. Amino acids: CASRSQGREQYF.

The chain carries TRBV5-1 and TRBJ2-3; tentative D call: TRBD1 (5 bases). CDR3 size: 15 residues. The ends were cut back, 3 bases at V and 2 bases at J, with 13 bases in the middle. Germline lookup yields CDR1 SGHRS and CDR2 YFSETQ. CDR3 DNA: TGCGCCAGCAGCTACTTGGGGCTCCACACAGATACGCAGTATTTT. Translating gives CASSYLGLHTDTQYF. Supplemented by reference TRBV5-1 and TRBJ2-3, the full variable domain reads KAGVTQTPRYLIKTRGQQVTLSCSPISGHRSVSWYQQTPGQGLQFLFEYFSETQRNKGNFPGRFSGRQFSNSRSEMNVSTLELGDSALYLCASSYLGLHTDTQYFGPGTRLTVL.

This clonotype was seen once. The chain has TRBV30 and TRBJ2-5, with no clear D. Germline CDR1 reads GTSNPN; CDR2 reads SVGIG (reference sequence). The V end was cut by 8 bases, the J end by 1 base, with 14 bases between. The CDR3 is 13 residues long. The DNA of the CDR3 is TGTGCCACCCGTCTAGGGCTCCAAGAGACCCAGTACTTC. This codes for CATRLGLQETQYF.

The V call is TRBV6-2 or TRBV6-3, the J call TRBJ2-2, with 11 bases matching TRBD2. V was pared by 7 bases and J by 0 bases, with 4 bases of the junction left unmatched. CDR1 and CDR2 (germline): MNHEY, SVGEGT. The CDR3 is made up of 16 amino acids. In DNA, the CDR3 is TGTGCCAGCAAGCTAGCGGGAGGCGCGAACACCGGGGAGCTGTTTTTT. It encodes CASKLAGGANTGELFF.

V is TRBV9 and J is TRBJ1-2; D perhaps matches TRBD1 (6 bases). The CDR3 covers 12 residues. Trimming took 6 bases from V and 8 from J, leaving 14 bases between them. Per germline, CDR1 SGDLS and CDR2 YYNGEE. CDR3 sequence (DNA): TGTGCCAGCAAGAAGGACAGTTTCGGCTACACCTTC. This translates into CASKKDSFGYTF.

The rearrangement links TRBV14 to TRBJ2-1, with 13 bases identical to TRBD2. The CDR3 is made up of 15 amino acids. CDR1 SGHDN and CDR2 FVKESK come from the germline V gene. V lost 4 bases to trimming and J lost 5 bases; unmatched junction nucleotides: 2. The CDR3 loop reads CASSRGLAGNNEQFF. DNA of the CDR3: TGTGCCAGCAGCCGGGGACTAGCGGGGAACAATGAGCAGTTCTTC.

J is TRBJ2-1 and V is TRBV20-1, with D possibly matching TRBD2 (5 bases). CDR1 and CDR2 (germline): DFQATT, SNEGSKA (reference sequence). The CDR3 is 12 residues long. Trimming shortened V by 0 bases and J by 16 bases, and 16 bases separated the two germline ends. CDR3 loop: CSARDPEEWTFF. The DNA for the CDR3 is TGCAGTGCTAGAGACCCAGAGGAGTGGACTTTCTTC.

The chain links TRBV6-2 or TRBV6-3 to TRBJ1-2; TRBD1 matches at 8 bases. Germline trimming cut 0 bases from V and 5 bases from J; bases unmatched to any gene: 8. This CDR3 comprises 16 residues. The V gene's germline CDR1 is MNHEY and CDR2 SVGEGT. CDR3 protein: CASSYSAGGGGYGYTF. CDR3 bases: TGTGCCAGCAGTTACTCGGCAGGGGGCGGTGGATATGGCTACACCTTC.

The CDR3 coding sequence is TGTGCCAGCAGCTCTGACCTGGGCGCTGAAGCTTTCTTT. As protein: CASSSDLGAEAFF. The V call is TRBV3-1, the J call TRBJ1-1; no clear D gene. The V gene's germline CDR1 is LGHDT and CDR2 YNNKEL (reference sequence). Trimming took off 5 bases at V and 6 bases at J, with 13 bases between the two ends. The CDR3 is 13 amino acids.

CDR3 amino acids: CASSEGENYGYTF. CDR3 in DNA: TGTGCCAGCAGCGAGGGGGAAAACTATGGCTACACCTTC. The chain carries TRBV9 and TRBJ1-2; the D gene is possibly TRBD1 (6 bases). Trimming took 3 bases from V and 2 from J, leaving 8 bases between them. This CDR3 is built from 13 residues. Germline values: CDR1 SGDLS, CDR2 YYNGEE.

The chain is built from TRBV19 and TRBJ2-1, with D possibly matching TRBD2 (6 bases). The CDR3 sequence is 14 residues long. The germline gives CDR1 LNHDA, CDR2 SQIVND (reference sequence). V lost 3 bases, J lost 7 bases, and 13 bases lay in between. In nucleotides, the CDR3 is TGTGCCAGTAGTATCGCCGGGACTGCAAATGAGCAGTTCTTC. Its protein product is CASSIAGTANEQFF.

The chain recombines TRBV20-1 with TRBJ1-2; 8 positions agree with TRBD1. The CDR3 runs to 13 residues. Germline V gives CDR1 DFQATT, CDR2 SNEGSKA (reference sequence). The trim removed 3 bases at V and 8 bases at J, leaving 8 bases unmatched. The CDR3 spells CSARTGALWGYTF. The DNA of the CDR3 is TGCAGTGCTAGGACAGGGGCGCTCTGGGGCTACACCTTC.

The chain carries TRBV7-8 and TRBJ2-3; unclear D gene. Germline V lookup: CDR1 SGHVS, CDR2 FQNEAQ. Trimming pared 5 bases from V and 2 bases from J, leaving 11 bases between. This CDR3 spans 14 amino acids. In nucleotides, the CDR3 is TGTGCCAGCAGCCACGCCGAGTTCACAGATACGCAGTATTTT. It yields the protein CASSHAEFTDTQYF.

The chain combines TRBV5-1 with TRBJ2-3; a weak D match, TRBD2 (6 bases). CDR3 size: 13 residues. CDR1 SGHRS and CDR2 YFSETQ come from the germline V gene. The ends were cut back, 2 bases at V and 6 bases at J, with 10 bases in the middle. The CDR3 loop reads CASSFPGEDTQYF. CDR3 nucleotide sequence: TGCGCCAGCAGCTTCCCGGGGGAGGATACGCAGTATTTT.

This sequence joins TRBV7-2 and TRBJ2-7; D may be TRBD1 or TRBD2 (7 bases each). The CDR3 has 14 residues. Germline V gene data show CDR1 as SGHTA and CDR2 as FQGNSA. V lost 7 bases, J lost 7 bases, and 20 bases lay in between. The CDR3 spells CASNQLGTAGEQYF. As DNA, the CDR3 is TGTGCCAGCAACCAATTAGGGACAGCGGGGGAGCAGTACTTC.

The chain combines TRBV3-1 with TRBJ2-4; the match to TRBD1 covers 9 bases. From germline, CDR1 is LGHDT and CDR2 YNNKEL (reference sequence). The V gene end was trimmed by 10 bases and the J gene end by 0 bases; junction bases not matched to a gene: 7. CDR3 size: 15 residues. The DNA for the CDR3 is TGTGCCACTGGACAGGGGCAATTAGCCAAAAACATTCAGTACTTC. Translating it yields CATGQGQLAKNIQYF.

Here the CDR3 DNA reads TGTGCCAGCAGCCAAGTGGGGGCACATGAGCAGTTCTTC. It translates to CASSQVGAHEQFF. The chain couples TRBV3-1 to TRBJ2-1; tentatively, D is TRBD1 (6 bases). The CDR3 has 13 residues. The germline gives CDR1 LGHDT, CDR2 YNNKEL (reference sequence). V gave up 1 base and J gave up 8 bases, with 9 bases separating them.

The rearrangement uses TRBV19 and TRBJ2-1; D may match TRBD1 or TRBD2 (5 bases each). The germline V gene has CDR1 LNHDA and CDR2 SQIVND (reference sequence). V was pared by 5 bases and J by 6 bases, with 17 bases between. The CDR3 sequence is 15 residues long. The CDR3 bases are TGTGCCAGTAGTCCCACCCGGGGACGAGGCAATGAGCAGTTCTTC. It translates to CASSPTRGRGNEQFF.

The V call is TRBV20-1, the J call TRBJ2-5, with 10 positions matching TRBD2. Germline-derived CDR1 and CDR2 are DFQATT and SNEGSKA (reference sequence). Trimming cost V 6 bases and J 3 bases; bases outside gene matches: 7. The length of the CDR3 is 14 residues. The CDR3 DNA reads as TGCAGTGCCCCGTTTAGCGGGAGGAAAGAGACCCAGTACTTC. Residues: CSAPFSGRKETQYF.

The chain has TRBV7-2 and TRBJ2-5; TRBD2 might be the D (6 bases). The CDR3 has 12 residues. Germline CDR1 reads SGHTA; CDR2 reads FQGNSA. V was clipped by 5 bases and J by 2 bases, with 6 bases between them. The chain's CDR3 is CASSGGQETQYF. As DNA, the CDR3 is TGTGCCAGCAGCGGGGGGCAAGAGACCCAGTACTTC. The variable domain in full, with the rest retrieved from reference TRBV7-2 and TRBJ2-5, is GAGVSQSPSNKVTEKGKDVELRCDPISGHTALYWYRQSLGQGLEFLIYFQGNSAPDKSGLPSDRFSAERTGGSVSTLTIQRTQQEDSAVYLCASSGGQETQYFGPGTRLLVL.